A few counts support the clone carrying this T cell receptor beta chain. From the RT-PCR reads, TCRdb called clonotypes with MiXCR, one entry per CDR3 protein. The sample carries roughly 230,000 distinct CDR3 sequences, roughly an eighth recorded once. The germline gives CDR1 LNHDA, CDR2 SQIVND (reference sequence). The CDR3 covers 15 residues. Germline trimming cut 6 bases from V and 4 bases from J; bases unmatched to any gene: 8. These data come from a study of patients and donors after allogeneic stem cell transplantation. The TCR comes from a human donor who was either an allogeneic HSCT recipient or a stem cell or donor lymphocyte infusion donor (not recorded which). It is not recorded whose cells these are; they may come from a transplant donor. V and J are TRBV19 and TRBJ1-4, with 7 bases lining up with TRBD1. The sequenced sample was blood, either unsorted or a sorted T cell fraction (not recorded which). CDR3 nucleotides: TGTGCCAGTAGCCTCAGACAGGGAGGTAATGAAAAACTGTTTTTT. Translated: CASSLRQGGNEKLFF.